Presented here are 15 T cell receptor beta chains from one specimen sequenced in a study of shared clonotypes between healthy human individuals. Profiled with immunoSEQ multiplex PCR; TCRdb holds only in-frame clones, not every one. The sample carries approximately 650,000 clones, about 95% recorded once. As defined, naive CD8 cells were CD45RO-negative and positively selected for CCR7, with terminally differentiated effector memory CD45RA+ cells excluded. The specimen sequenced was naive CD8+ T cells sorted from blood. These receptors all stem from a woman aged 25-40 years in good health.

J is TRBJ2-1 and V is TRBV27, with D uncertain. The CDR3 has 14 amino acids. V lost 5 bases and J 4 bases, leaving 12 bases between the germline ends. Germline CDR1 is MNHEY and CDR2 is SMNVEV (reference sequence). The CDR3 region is CASSPMGWYNEQFF. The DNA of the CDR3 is TGTGCCAGCAGTCCTATGGGTTGGTACAATGAGCAGTTCTTC.

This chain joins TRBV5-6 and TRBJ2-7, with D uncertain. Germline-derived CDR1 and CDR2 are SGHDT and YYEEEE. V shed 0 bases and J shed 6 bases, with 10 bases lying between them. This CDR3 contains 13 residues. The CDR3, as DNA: TGTGCCAGCAGCTTGGCGTCTAGTTCCGAGCAGTACTTC. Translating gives CASSLASSSEQYF.

The chain's CDR3 is CASSLVLAGVDNEQFF. The CDR3 DNA reads as TGTGCCAGCAGTTTAGTACTAGCGGGAGTTGATAATGAGCAGTTCTTC. This chain links TRBV27 with TRBJ2-1, with TRBD2 matching 11 bases. Germline CDR1 is MNHEY and CDR2 is SMNVEV (reference sequence). V lost 2 bases and J lost 7; bases outside the gene matches: 7. This CDR3 region has 16 residues.

The DNA of the CDR3 is TGTGCCAGTAGTGAACCGGGACAGGGGGTGGTCGAGCAGTACTTC. Protein: CASSEPGQGVVEQYF. The chain carries TRBV19 and TRBJ2-7, with TRBD1 matching 11 bases. CDR3 length: 15 amino acids. Germline V gene lookup returns CDR1 LNHDA and CDR2 SQIVND (reference sequence). The V gene end was trimmed by 5 bases and the J gene end by 6 bases; junction bases not matched to a gene: 9.

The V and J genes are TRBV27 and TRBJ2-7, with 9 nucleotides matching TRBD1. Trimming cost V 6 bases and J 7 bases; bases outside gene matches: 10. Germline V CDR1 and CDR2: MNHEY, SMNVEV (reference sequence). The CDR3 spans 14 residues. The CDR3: CASSPGTGTWEQYF. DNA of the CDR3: TGTGCCAGCAGCCCCGGGACAGGGACATGGGAGCAGTACTTC.

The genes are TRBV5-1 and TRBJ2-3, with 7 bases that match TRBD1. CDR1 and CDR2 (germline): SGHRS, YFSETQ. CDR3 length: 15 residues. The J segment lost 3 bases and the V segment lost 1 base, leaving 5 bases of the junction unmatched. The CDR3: CASSLKGAWTDTQYF. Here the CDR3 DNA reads TGCGCCAGCAGCTTGAAGGGGGCTTGGACAGATACGCAGTATTTT.

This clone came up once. The CDR3 DNA follows: TGTGCCAGCAGTTTAGCTAACAGGGAGGTCTATGGCTACACCTTC. It is translated as CASSLANREVYGYTF. V gene TRBV28 combines with J gene TRBJ1-2; maybe TRBD1 (6 bases). Germline-derived CDR1 and CDR2 are MDHEN and SYDVKM. The V gene lost 2 bases and the J gene lost 4 bases, with 14 bases spanning the gap. The CDR3 covers 15 residues.

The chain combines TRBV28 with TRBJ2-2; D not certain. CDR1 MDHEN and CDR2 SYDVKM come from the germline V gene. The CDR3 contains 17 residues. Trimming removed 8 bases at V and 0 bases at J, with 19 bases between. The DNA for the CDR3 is TGTGCCAGCGGGTACCCGACCCTAAGACCGAACACCGGGGAGCTGTTTTTT. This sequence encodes CASGYPTLRPNTGELFF. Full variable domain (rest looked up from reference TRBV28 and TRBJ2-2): DVKVTQSSRYLVKRTGEKVFLECVQDMDHENMFWYRQDPGLGLRLIYFSYDVKMKEKGDIPEGYSVSREKKERFSLILESASTNQTSMYLCASGYPTLRPNTGELFFGEGSRLTVL.

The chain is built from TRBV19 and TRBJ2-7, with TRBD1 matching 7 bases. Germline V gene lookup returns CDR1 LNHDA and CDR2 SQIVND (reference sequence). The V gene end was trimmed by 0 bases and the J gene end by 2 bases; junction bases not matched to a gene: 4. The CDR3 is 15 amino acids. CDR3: CASSIEPGQPYEQYF. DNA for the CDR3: TGTGCCAGTAGTATAGAACCGGGACAGCCCTACGAGCAGTACTTC.

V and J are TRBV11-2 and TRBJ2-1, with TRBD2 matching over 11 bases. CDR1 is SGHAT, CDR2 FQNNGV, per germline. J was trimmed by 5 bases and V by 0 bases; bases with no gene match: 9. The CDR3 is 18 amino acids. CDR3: CASSLDPTSGSPHNEQFF. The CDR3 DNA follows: TGTGCCAGCAGCTTAGACCCCACTAGCGGGAGTCCCCACAATGAGCAGTTCTTC.

For the CDR3, the DNA is TGTGCCACCAGCACTCGGGCCCCGGCTCTTGGGGAGCTGTTTTTT. Its protein is CATSTRAPALGELFF. The chain uses TRBV15 and TRBJ2-2; D call uncertain. Trimming took off 4 bases at V and 8 bases at J, with 17 bases between the two ends. The CDR3 loop spans 15 amino acids. From germline, CDR1 is LNHNV and CDR2 YYDKDF (reference sequence).

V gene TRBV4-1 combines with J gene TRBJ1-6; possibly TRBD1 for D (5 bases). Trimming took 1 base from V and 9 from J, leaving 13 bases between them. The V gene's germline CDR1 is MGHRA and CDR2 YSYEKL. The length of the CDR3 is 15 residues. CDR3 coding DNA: TGCGCCAGCAGCCAAGGACAGCGGGGTGGTTCACCCCTCCACTTT. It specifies CASSQGQRGGSPLHF.

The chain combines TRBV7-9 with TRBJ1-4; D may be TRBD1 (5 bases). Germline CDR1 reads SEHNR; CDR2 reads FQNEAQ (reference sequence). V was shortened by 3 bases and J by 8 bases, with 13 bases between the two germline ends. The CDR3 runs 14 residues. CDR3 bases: TGTGCCAGCAGCTTGGGGGGAGTTCAGGAAAAACTGTTTTTT. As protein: CASSLGGVQEKLFF.

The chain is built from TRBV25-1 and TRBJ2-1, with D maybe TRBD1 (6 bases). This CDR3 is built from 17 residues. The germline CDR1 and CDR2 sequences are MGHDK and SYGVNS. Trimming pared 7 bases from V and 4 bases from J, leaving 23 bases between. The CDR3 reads CASTHDPAGTQYNEQFF. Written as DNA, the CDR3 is TGTGCCAGCACCCACGATCCCGCCGGGACACAATACAATGAGCAGTTCTTC.

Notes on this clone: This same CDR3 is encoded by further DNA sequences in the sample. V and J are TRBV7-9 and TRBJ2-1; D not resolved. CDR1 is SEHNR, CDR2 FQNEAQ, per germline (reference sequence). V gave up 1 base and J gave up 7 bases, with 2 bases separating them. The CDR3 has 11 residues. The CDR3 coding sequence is TGTGCCAGCAGCTTAGGGAATGAGCAGTTCTTC. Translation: CASSLGNEQFF.